The clone carrying this T cell receptor beta chain has a handful of counts. The entry originates in a study of T cells in Graves' hyperthyroidism and ophthalmopathy. The CDR3 is 18 amino acids. V was clipped by 3 bases and J by 4 bases, with 25 bases between them. The germline CDR1 and CDR2 sequences are SGHVS and FQNEAQ. Amplification yielded TCR beta CDR3 regions, with RNA transcripts as the source. An initial round of RT-PCR targeting the TCR CDR3 relied on the HTBI primer set. TCRdb itself ran the multiplex PCR reads through MiXCR, one entry per CDR3 protein. The sample includes nearly 600,000 distinct CDR3 sequences, approximately 14% of them seen just once.

Sequences were obtained from blood. The V gene is TRBV7-8, the J gene TRBJ2-7; TRBD2 might be the D (7 bases). This clonotype was sampled from a woman aged 25 to 39 with Graves' hyperthyroidism that later progressed to Graves' ophthalmopathy. CDR3 sequence: CASSLSASGLRGGYEQYF. In nucleotides, the CDR3 is TGTGCCAGCAGCTTGTCGGCTAGCGGATTACGAGGGGGGTACGAGCAGTACTTC.